The present entry profiles one T cell receptor beta chain with its context. Per the original methods: The authors estimated nucleated cell counts from reference gene primer amplification. Libraries were prepared by immunoSEQ multiplex PCR; TCRdb keeps only in-frame clonotypes and omits some of them. That table furnishes V, J and clone size, whereas the DNA furnished D and trimming. The sample carries about 13,000 clones, roughly 78% recorded once. The CDR3 contains 13 residues. In germline, CDR1 is SGHTA, CDR2 FQGNSA. The V and J ends lost 6 bases and 9 bases respectively, with 12 bases between them. The data belong to a study of blood T cell repertoires in COVID-19. Study information: T cells, B-cell-depleted T cells, or PBMCs provided the cDNA or gDNA that served as material.

The sample was peripheral blood. V and J are TRBV7-2 and TRBJ1-6; D perhaps matches TRBD1 (6 bases). The TCR was taken from a human donor in a cohort sampled during active COVID-19. The CDR3 region has the DNA TGTGCCAGCAGAGGGGGGGGGCTTTCACCCCTCCACTTT. It is translated as CASRGGGLSPLHF.